The 30 T cell receptor beta chains presented below share a single source sample, sequenced in a study of cytomegalovirus exposure and HLA in healthy donors. Vbeta (60) and Jbeta (13) primers were used in the PCR. TCRdb's copy holds only in-frame clones and misses some; the assay was immunoSEQ multiplex PCR. This repertoire includes around 58,000 clones. The sample taken for sequencing was PBMCs. These receptors were taken from a man in his fifties or sixties in good health and CMV-seropositive.

The chain couples TRBV6-6 to TRBJ1-5, with no clear D. This CDR3 spans 15 amino acids. V lost 9 bases and J 7 bases, leaving 22 bases between the germline ends. Per germline, CDR1 MNHNY and CDR2 SVGAGI (reference sequence). The CDR3 DNA reads as TGTGCCAGTTTCCGGGATTTTGGGGTCGACCAGCCCCAGCATTTT. Encoded protein: CASFRDFGVDQPQHF.

This chain connects TRBV6-8 to TRBJ2-1, with 7 bases matching TRBD1. This CDR3 spans 14 amino acids. The V and J ends lost 2 bases and 3 bases, in that order; junction bases with no gene match: 1. Germline assignment: CDR1 MNHGY and CDR2 SAAAGT. CDR3 nucleotides: TGTGCCAGCAGTTACGGGACAGACTACAATGAGCAGTTCTTC. This sequence encodes CASSYGTDYNEQFF.

This sequence joins TRBV9 and TRBJ2-1; D is perhaps TRBD2 (7 bases). The CDR3 length is 14 residues. The V gene's germline CDR1 is SGDLS and CDR2 YYNGEE. V dropped 4 bases and J dropped 9 bases, with 17 bases sitting between them. The CDR3: CASSLRGEGGEQFF. The CDR3 DNA reads as TGTGCCAGCAGCCTTAGGGGGGAGGGGGGTGAGCAGTTCTTC.

The chain employs TRBV6-1 and TRBJ1-5, with TRBD1 matching 8 bases. V was pared by 1 base and J by 0 bases, with 2 bases of the junction left unmatched. CDR1 is MNHNS and CDR2 is SASEGT in the germline V gene. There are 16 residues in the CDR3. DNA for the CDR3: TGTGCCAGCAGTGAAGGGACAGGGTTTAGCAATCAGCCCCAGCATTTT. This sequence encodes CASSEGTGFSNQPQHF.

The CDR3 DNA follows: TGTGCCAGCAGGGACAGTCGGAATAATTCACCCCTCCACTTT. Its translation is CASRDSRNNSPLHF. V and J are TRBV7-2 and TRBJ1-6; a possible D gene is TRBD1 (6 bases). Trimming shortened V by 6 bases and J by 5 bases, and 11 bases separated the two germline ends. The CDR3 has 14 amino acids. Germline V gene sequence: CDR1 SGHTA, CDR2 FQGNSA. Using reference TRBV7-2 and TRBJ1-6 for the parts outside the CDR3, the full variable domain is GAGVSQSPSNKVTEKGKDVELRCDPISGHTALYWYRQSLGQGLEFLIYFQGNSAPDKSGLPSDRFSAERTGGSVSTLTIQRTQQEDSAVYLCASRDSRNNSPLHFGNGTRLTVT.

V gene TRBV6-1 combines with J gene TRBJ1-2; no clear D. Germline values: CDR1 MNHNS, CDR2 SASEGT. The V end was cut by 1 base, the J end by 8 bases, with 14 bases between. This CDR3 region has 14 residues. In DNA form, the CDR3 reads TGTGCCAGCAGTGAAGAGGCTTGGGCACGGGGCTACACCTTC. It codes for CASSEEAWARGYTF.

V and J are TRBV30 and TRBJ2-3; the match to TRBD2 covers 13 bases. This CDR3 is 14 amino acids long. The germline V gene encodes CDR1 GTSNPN and CDR2 SVGIG (reference sequence). The ends lost 4 bases at V and 5 bases at J; junction bases unmatched: 3. The CDR3 DNA reads TGTGCCTGGACCACTAGCGGGGGGGGAGATACGCAGTATTTT. This translates into CAWTTSGGGDTQYF.

J is TRBJ2-7 and V is TRBV28; unclear D gene. Germline V gene lookup returns CDR1 MDHEN and CDR2 SYDVKM. This CDR3 contains 13 residues. Trimming pared 3 bases from V and 2 bases from J, leaving 8 bases between. In DNA, the CDR3 is TGTGCCAGCAGTTTGGTACAGACCTACGAGCAGTACTTC. Translation gives CASSLVQTYEQYF.

This chain joins TRBV4-3 and TRBJ1-1, with 8 positions matching TRBD1. With 4 bases clipped from V and 4 bases from J, the junction kept 2 bases outside the gene matches. Germline V gene lookup returns CDR1 LGHNA and CDR2 YSLEER. The CDR3 spans 13 residues. CDR3: CASSLTGGTEAFF. The CDR3 bases are TGCGCCAGCAGCCTCACAGGGGGCACTGAAGCTTTCTTT.

In DNA, the CDR3 is TGTGCCAGCAGTTTAGGTGGGCAGGGAGGGGAAAAACTGTTTTTT. Its protein is CASSLGGQGGEKLFF. The rearrangement links TRBV28 to TRBJ1-4, with TRBD1 as a possible D gene (5 bases). The ends were cut back, 2 bases at V and 8 bases at J, with 15 bases in the middle. CDR3 length equals 15 residues. The germline gives CDR1 MDHEN, CDR2 SYDVKM.

J is TRBJ2-1 and V is TRBV7-9; 13 positions match TRBD2. CDR1 and CDR2 from the germline V gene are SEHNR and FQNEAQ (reference sequence). The V and J ends lost 7 bases and 7 bases, in that order; junction bases with no gene match: 7. This CDR3 region has 15 residues. The CDR3 nucleotides are TGTGCCAGCACCATCGGACTAGCGGGAGTTAATGAGCAGTTCTTC. Amino acids: CASTIGLAGVNEQFF.

The chain combines TRBV27 with TRBJ1-5, with D possibly TRBD1 on 5 matching bases. The ends were cut back, 2 bases at V and 0 bases at J, with 17 bases in the middle. CDR3 length equals 18 residues. Germline CDR1 reads MNHEY; CDR2 reads SMNVEV (reference sequence). CDR3 sequence (DNA): TGTGCCAGCAGTTTAACAGGTCTACCCTCATATAGCAATCAGCCCCAGCATTTT. It is translated as CASSLTGLPSYSNQPQHF.

The rearrangement links TRBV6-1 to TRBJ1-5; 9 bases agree with TRBD1. Germline CDR1 MNHNS, CDR2 SASEGT. The CDR3 loop spans 19 amino acids. J gave up 0 bases and V 0 bases, and 9 bases lay outside the gene matches. The DNA of the CDR3 is TGTGCCAGCAGTGAAGCTTGGGGACAGGGAAGTTATAGCAATCAGCCCCAGCATTTT. This translates into CASSEAWGQGSYSNQPQHF.

The rearrangement uses TRBV28 and TRBJ2-7; TRBD2 matches at 10 bases. CDR1 and CDR2 (germline): MDHEN, SYDVKM. J lost 3 bases, V lost 5 bases, and 4 bases had no gene match. CDR3 length: 14 amino acids. This CDR3 is CASSPGTSDYEQYF. The CDR3 DNA reads as TGTGCCAGCAGTCCCGGGACTAGCGACTACGAGCAGTACTTC.

This rearrangement joins TRBV6-1 to TRBJ1-3, with TRBD1 matching over 7 bases. This CDR3 comprises 14 residues. V dropped 9 bases and J dropped 0; count of bases not matched to a gene: 5. CDR1 is MNHNS and CDR2 is SASEGT in the germline V gene. The CDR3 DNA reads TGTGCCAGTGAACAGGGGACCTCTGGAAACACCATATATTTT. It codes for CASEQGTSGNTIYF.

This chain connects TRBV7-2 to TRBJ1-2; D perhaps matches TRBD1 (6 bases). Germline lookup yields CDR1 SGHTA and CDR2 FQGNSA. This CDR3 is built from 13 residues. Trimming cost V 2 bases and J 4 bases, with 8 bases left between them. DNA of the CDR3: TGTGCCAGCAGCTTACAGGGGCCCTATGGCTACACCTTC. Its translation is CASSLQGPYGYTF.

V usage is TRBV11-2 and J usage is TRBJ2-2; D uncertain. Deletions cut 5 bases from V and 5 bases from J, with 9 bases between. This CDR3 spans 13 amino acids. The germline gives CDR1 SGHAT, CDR2 FQNNGV. The chain's CDR3 is CASSAQRTGELFF. In DNA, the CDR3 is TGTGCCAGCAGCGCTCAGCGTACCGGGGAGCTGTTTTTT.

The J gene is TRBJ2-7, the V gene TRBV28; the match to TRBD2 covers 8 bases. The CDR3 has 11 amino acids. V lost 6 bases and J lost 6; bases outside the gene matches: 1. Germline V gene data show CDR1 as MDHEN and CDR2 as SYDVKM. This CDR3 is CASSRGGEQYF. The CDR3 coding sequence is TGTGCCAGCAGCCGGGGGGGCGAGCAGTACTTC.

V is TRBV7-9 and J is TRBJ1-2; D call uncertain. The length of the CDR3 is 13 residues. Trimming took off 0 bases at V and 4 bases at J, with 6 bases between the two ends. Germline V gene sequence: CDR1 SEHNR, CDR2 FQNEAQ (reference sequence). The chain's CDR3 is CASSLAGGYGYTF. The CDR3 nucleotides read TGTGCCAGCAGCTTAGCTGGCGGCTATGGCTACACCTTC.

This rearrangement joins TRBV7-9 to TRBJ1-4, with 8 bases identical to TRBD1. CDR1 is SEHNR and CDR2 is FQNEAQ in the germline V gene (reference sequence). CDR3 length: 14 residues. V lost 2 bases and J lost 6; bases outside the gene matches: 2. The CDR3 bases are TGTGCCAGCAGCTTAACAGGGGGGGATGAAAAACTGTTTTTT. Translating it yields CASSLTGGDEKLFF.

The chain links TRBV9 to TRBJ2-5, with 11 bases fitting TRBD2. The CDR3 is made up of 16 amino acids. The germline CDR1 and CDR2 sequences are SGDLS and YYNGEE. The junction had 3 bases not matched to a gene; V was cut back by 0 bases and J by 2 bases. In nucleotides, the CDR3 is TGTGCCAGCAGCGTAGCCACTAGCGGGGGACAAGAGACCCAGTACTTC. Amino acid sequence: CASSVATSGGQETQYF.

The genes are TRBV18 and TRBJ2-5; D gene ambiguous. The end of the DNA aligns better with TRBJ2-7, so the J call may be wrong. CDR1 and CDR2 from the germline V gene are KGHSH and LQKENI. The CDR3 runs 13 residues. The CDR3 DNA is TGTGCCAGCTCACCGGGCCTCACCGGCGAGCAGTACTTC. It yields the protein CASSPGLTGEQYF.

The chain links TRBV7-3 to TRBJ2-1; tentative D call: TRBD1 (6 bases). Germline values: CDR1 SGHTA, CDR2 FQGTGA. The V gene lost 3 bases and the J gene lost 6 bases, with 9 bases spanning the gap. The CDR3 length is 13 residues. CDR3 in amino acids: CASSLGAGNEQFF. In DNA, the CDR3 is TGTGCCAGCAGCTTGGGGGCCGGCAATGAGCAGTTCTTC.

V and J are TRBV7-9 and TRBJ1-5; D remains ambiguous. The germline V gene has CDR1 SEHNR and CDR2 FQNEAQ (reference sequence). This CDR3 is 15 amino acids long. The V gene lost 3 bases and the J gene lost 5 bases, with 14 bases spanning the gap. The CDR3 bases are TGTGCCAGCAGCTTCGCCGGGGAGGCCCATCAGCCCCAGCATTTT. Protein sequence: CASSFAGEAHQPQHF.

J is TRBJ1-6 and V is TRBV7-9, with D hard to call. Germline CDR1 SEHNR, CDR2 FQNEAQ (reference sequence). Trimming removed 3 bases at V and 10 bases at J, with 7 bases between. This CDR3 is built from 12 residues. The CDR3 DNA reads TGTGCCAGCAGCTTTTTGAGGTCACCCCTCCACTTT. Amino acid sequence: CASSFLRSPLHF. The complete variable domain, with remaining parts taken from reference TRBV7-9 and TRBJ1-6, reads DTGVSQNPRHKITKRGQNVTFRCDPISEHNRLYWYRQTLGQGPEFLTYFQNEAQLEKSRLLSDRFSAERPKGSFSTLEIQRTEQGDSAMYLCASSFLRSPLHFGNGTRLTVT.

The chain employs TRBV12-5 and TRBJ2-1; possibly TRBD2 for D (5 bases). Per the germline V gene, CDR1 is LGHNT and CDR2 is FRNRAP. Between the trimmed V and J ends, which lost 5 bases and 0 bases, there was a span of 23 bases. This CDR3 is 19 amino acids long. The CDR3 DNA reads TGTGCTAGTGGTCCCCAGCACTCCCCCGGGGTTAGCTCCTACAATGAGCAGTTCTTC. Residues: CASGPQHSPGVSSYNEQFF.

V gene TRBV18 combines with J gene TRBJ2-7, with TRBD1 identical over 11 bases. Germline loops: CDR1 KGHSH, CDR2 LQKENI. The CDR3 extends over 12 amino acids. The V gene end was trimmed by 3 bases and the J gene end by 12 bases; junction bases not matched to a gene: 4. The DNA of the CDR3 is TGTGCCAGCTCACCTGGGGACAGGGGGGTGTACTTC. Amino acid sequence: CASSPGDRGVYF.

The genes are TRBV4-3 and TRBJ1-3; 8 nucleotides line up with TRBD1. V trimming: 1 base; J trimming: 0 bases; junction bases outside the gene matches: 5. Germline V gives CDR1 LGHNA, CDR2 YSLEER. The CDR3 has 17 amino acids. The CDR3 coding sequence is TGCGCCAGCAGCCAAGTAGGACAGGGTTTCTCTGGAAACACCATATATTTT. Protein product: CASSQVGQGFSGNTIYF.

The rearrangement uses TRBV28 and TRBJ2-2, with a weak D call TRBD2 (5 bases). The CDR3 runs to 15 residues. CDR1 and CDR2 (germline): MDHEN, SYDVKM. The V end was cut by 6 bases, the J end by 4 bases, with 15 bases between. DNA for the CDR3: TGTGCCAGCAGCCCCCAGCTCGGGGTCACCGGGGAGCTGTTTTTT. Residues: CASSPQLGVTGELFF.

The chain recombines TRBV4-1 with TRBJ1-1, with D possibly TRBD1 on 5 matching bases. The CDR3 contains 14 residues. Germline V lookup: CDR1 MGHRA, CDR2 YSYEKL. V shed 1 base and J shed 1 base, with 7 bases lying between them. CDR3 DNA sequence: TGCGCCAGCAGCCAAGTGGGGCCGAACACTGAAGCTTTCTTT. Its protein is CASSQVGPNTEAFF.